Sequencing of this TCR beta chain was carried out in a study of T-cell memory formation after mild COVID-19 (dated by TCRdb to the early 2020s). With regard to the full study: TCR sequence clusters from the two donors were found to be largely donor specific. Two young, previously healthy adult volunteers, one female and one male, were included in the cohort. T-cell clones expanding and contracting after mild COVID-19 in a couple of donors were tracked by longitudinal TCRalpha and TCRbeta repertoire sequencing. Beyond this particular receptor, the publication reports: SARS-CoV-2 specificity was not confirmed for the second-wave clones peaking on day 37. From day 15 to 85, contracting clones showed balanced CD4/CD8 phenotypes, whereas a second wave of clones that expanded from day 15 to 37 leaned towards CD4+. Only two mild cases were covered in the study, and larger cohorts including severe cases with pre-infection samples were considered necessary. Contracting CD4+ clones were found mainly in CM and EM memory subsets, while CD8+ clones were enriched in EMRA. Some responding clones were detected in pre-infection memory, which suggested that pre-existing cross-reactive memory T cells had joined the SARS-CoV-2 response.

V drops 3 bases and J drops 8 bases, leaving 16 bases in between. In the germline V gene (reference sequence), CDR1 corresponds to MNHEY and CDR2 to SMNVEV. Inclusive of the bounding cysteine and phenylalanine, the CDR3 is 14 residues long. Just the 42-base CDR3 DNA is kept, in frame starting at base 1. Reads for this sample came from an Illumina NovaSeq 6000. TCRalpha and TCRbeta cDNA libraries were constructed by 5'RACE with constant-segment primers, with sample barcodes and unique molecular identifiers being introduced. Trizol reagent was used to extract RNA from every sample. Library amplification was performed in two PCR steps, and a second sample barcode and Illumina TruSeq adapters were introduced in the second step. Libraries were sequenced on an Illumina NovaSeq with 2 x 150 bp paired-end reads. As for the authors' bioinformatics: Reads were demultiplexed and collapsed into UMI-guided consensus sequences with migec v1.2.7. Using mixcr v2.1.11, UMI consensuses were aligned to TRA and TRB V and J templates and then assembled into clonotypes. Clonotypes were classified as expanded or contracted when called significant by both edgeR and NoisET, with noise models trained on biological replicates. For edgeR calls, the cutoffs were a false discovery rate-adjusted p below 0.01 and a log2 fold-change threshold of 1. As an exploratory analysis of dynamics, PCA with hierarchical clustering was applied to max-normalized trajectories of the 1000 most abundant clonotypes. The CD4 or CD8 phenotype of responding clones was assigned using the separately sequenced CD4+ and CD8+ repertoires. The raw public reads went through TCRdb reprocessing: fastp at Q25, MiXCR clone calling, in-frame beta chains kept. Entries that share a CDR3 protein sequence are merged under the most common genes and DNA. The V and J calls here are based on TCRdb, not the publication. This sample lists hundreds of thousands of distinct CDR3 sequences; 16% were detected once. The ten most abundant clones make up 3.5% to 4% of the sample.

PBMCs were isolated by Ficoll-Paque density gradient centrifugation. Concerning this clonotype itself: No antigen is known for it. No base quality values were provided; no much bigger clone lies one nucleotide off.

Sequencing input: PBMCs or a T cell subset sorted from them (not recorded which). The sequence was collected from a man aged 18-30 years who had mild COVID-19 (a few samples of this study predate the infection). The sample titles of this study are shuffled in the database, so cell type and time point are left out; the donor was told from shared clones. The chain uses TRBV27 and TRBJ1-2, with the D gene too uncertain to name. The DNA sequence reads TGTGCCAGCAGTTTTCTTCGCGGGAGCAGGGGCTACACCTTC. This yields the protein CASSFLRGSRGYTF.